These 8 T cell receptor beta chains share one sample of origin, sequenced in a study of cytomegalovirus exposure and HLA in healthy donors. The PCR ran on 60 Vbeta and 13 Jbeta primers. Libraries were prepared by immunoSEQ multiplex PCR; TCRdb keeps only in-frame clonotypes and omits some of them. The table has 95,000 to 150,000 clones, roughly 80% seen once. Sequenced sample: PBMCs. The receptor set was obtained from a young woman in good health and CMV-seropositive.

The table lists this clone with a few counts. The chain has TRBV5-8 and TRBJ2-5, with a possible D match to TRBD1 (6 bases). V was pared by 4 bases and J by 4 bases, with 20 bases between. Germline V lookup: CDR1 SGHTS, CDR2 YDEGEE. The length of the CDR3 is 16 residues. CDR3 in DNA: TGTGCCAGCAGCCAACTGGGGGCCAGGCAAAGAGAGACCCAGTACTTC. This translates into CASSQLGARQRETQYF.

J is TRBJ2-5 and V is TRBV7-2; 12 bases are shared with TRBD2. Trimming removed 6 bases from V and 3 bases from J; junction bases left unmatched: 11. The CDR3 loop spans 17 amino acids. Germline CDR1 and CDR2: SGHTA and FQGNSA. CDR3 nucleotide sequence: TGTGCCAGCAGTCCTAGGACTAGCGGGAAGGTTAAAGAGACCCAGTACTTC. Translated: CASSPRTSGKVKETQYF.

This clone occurred a few times. The CDR3 nucleotides are TGCGCCAGCAGCCCGGGGGGTCGGGTGACCGGGGAGCTGTTTTTT. Translation gives CASSPGGRVTGELFF. This chain connects TRBV4-3 to TRBJ2-2; 7 bases align to TRBD2. The germline V gene has CDR1 LGHNA and CDR2 YSLEER. This CDR3 region has 15 residues. V dropped 4 bases and J dropped 5; count of bases not matched to a gene: 7.

The sample holds a few counts of this clone. This chain joins TRBV5-1 and TRBJ1-4; D gene uncertain. From germline, CDR1 is SGHRS and CDR2 YFSETQ. The CDR3 has 15 residues. Trimming shortened V by 0 bases and J by 6 bases, and 12 bases separated the two germline ends. This CDR3 is CASSLDGLRDEKLFF. CDR3 DNA: TGCGCCAGCAGCTTGGACGGTTTGCGGGATGAAAAACTGTTTTTT.

The genes are TRBV2 and TRBJ2-5; D may be TRBD2 (5 bases). Trimming cost V 7 bases and J 5 bases, with 14 bases left between them. In germline, CDR1 is SNHLY, CDR2 FYNNEI. This CDR3 is built from 13 residues. CDR3 in amino acids: CASKGLPGETQYF. The CDR3 DNA follows: TGTGCCAGCAAGGGCCTTCCGGGGGAGACCCAGTACTTC.

J is TRBJ2-5 and V is TRBV7-6; the match to TRBD2 covers 9 bases. Looked up from germline, CDR1 is SGHVS and CDR2 is FNYEAQ. The CDR3 sequence is 15 residues long. V shed 1 base and J 4 bases; nucleotides not matched to a gene: 4. The CDR3 here is CASSLGIAGVETQYF. The CDR3, as DNA: TGTGCCAGCAGCTTAGGGATAGCGGGGGTAGAGACCCAGTACTTC.

In the case of this clone: The same CDR3 can be traced to other DNA sequences in this sample. The V gene is TRBV15, the J gene TRBJ2-1; no clear D gene. Germline V gene sequence: CDR1 LNHNV, CDR2 YYDKDF (reference sequence). CDR3 size: 15 residues. Deletions cut 0 bases from V and 0 bases from J, with 6 bases between. The CDR3 nucleotides read TGTGCCACCAGCAGAGAGTTATCCTCCTACAATGAGCAGTTCTTC. It translates to CATSRELSSYNEQFF.

The CDR3 loop reads CAWSVGGGETQYF. CDR3 in DNA: TGTGCCTGGAGTGTCGGCGGGGGAGAGACCCAGTACTTC. The chain combines TRBV30 with TRBJ2-5; TRBD2 aligns across 7 bases. The CDR3 consists of 13 residues. Germline V gives CDR1 GTSNPN, CDR2 SVGIG (reference sequence). J was trimmed by 4 bases and V by 0 bases; bases with no gene match: 2. Full variable domain (remainder filled in from reference TRBV30 and TRBJ2-5): SQTIHQWPATLVQPVGSPLSLECTVEGTSNPNLYWYRQAAGRGLQLLFYSVGIGQISSEVPQNLSASRPQDRQFILSSKKLLLSDSGFYLCAWSVGGGETQYFGPGTRLLVL.